A selection of T cell receptor beta chains follows, all from one sample in a study of cytomegalovirus exposure and HLA in healthy donors. Profiled with immunoSEQ multiplex PCR; TCRdb holds only in-frame clones, not every one. The sample gives some 150,000 clones, approximately 64% of which show up once; 2.4% is in the top ten. The sample taken for sequencing was PBMCs. The receptors originated from a woman in her thirties or forties in good health and CMV-seronegative. Both conserved end residues are part of each CDR3. The D gene is left open where the match is weak. Size values are once, few and many counts, or a class for expanded clones, and some rows have none.

cdr3_aa,cdr3_nt,cdr3_length,clone_size,v_call,d_call,j_call
CASTSWGAGNTIYF,TGTGCCAGCACCTCGTGGGGCGCTGGAAACACCATATATTTT,14,.,TRBV5-6,.,TRBJ1-3
CASSPLGGGHGEKLFF,TGCGCCAGCAGCCCCCTCGGGGGGGGGCATGGGGAAAAACTGTTTTTT,16,.,TRBV5-1,.,TRBJ1-4
CASSFLPEGRAKNIQYF,TGTGCCAGCAGTTTTCTTCCGGAGGGCAGAGCCAAAAACATTCAGTACTTC,17,.,TRBV28,.,TRBJ2-4
CASRGGEGEKLFF,TGTGCCAGCAGGGGAGGGGAGGGCGAAAAACTGTTTTTT,13,.,TRBV2,.,TRBJ1-4
CASSPGTSNQPQHF,TGTGCCAGCAGTCCCGGGACAAGCAATCAGCCCCAGCATTTT,14,.,TRBV6-6,.,TRBJ1-5
CASSEKTGLSNTEAFF,TGTGCCAGCAGCGAAAAGACAGGTCTTTCGAACACTGAAGCTTTCTTT,16,few,TRBV9,.,TRBJ1-1
CASSLGQGPDEQYF,TGCGCCAGCAGCTTGGGGCAGGGGCCCGACGAGCAGTACTTC,14,.,TRBV5-1,.,TRBJ2-7
CASSIDLMTGMILGDTF,TGTGCCAGTAGTATAGATCTGATGACAGGCATGATACTGGGCGACACCTTC,17,once,TRBV19,.,TRBJ1-2
CASSPGTAIYEQYF,TGTGCCAGTAGTCCCGGGACAGCCATCTACGAGCAGTACTTC,14,.,TRBV19,TRBD1,TRBJ2-7
CASSLGGQVYGYTF,TGTGCCAGCAGCTTAGGGGGACAGGTTTACGGCTACACCTTC,14,.,TRBV7-9,TRBD1,TRBJ1-2
CASSSLQGYSNQPQHF,TGTGCCAGCAGCTCACTACAGGGGTATAGCAATCAGCCCCAGCATTTT,16,few,TRBV5-5,TRBD1,TRBJ1-5
CASSDRARGRGGYTF,TGTGCCAGCAGTGATAGGGCTCGGGGGAGGGGTGGCTACACCTTC,15,.,TRBV6-1,.,TRBJ1-2
CAISESATSGYYNEQFF,TGTGCCATCAGTGAGTCGGCTACTAGCGGTTACTACAATGAGCAGTTCTTC,17,.,TRBV10-3,TRBD2,TRBJ2-1
CASSPPAGGPYNEQFF,TGTGCCAGCAGCCCTCCAGCGGGGGGGCCCTACAATGAGCAGTTCTTC,16,few,TRBV11-2,TRBD2,TRBJ2-1
CASSLSGPYGYTF,TGTGCCAGCAGTTTAAGCGGGCCCTATGGCTACACCTTC,13,.,TRBV6-1,.,TRBJ1-2
CASIRDRERAEAFF,TGTGCCAGCATTAGGGACAGGGAAAGAGCTGAAGCTTTCTTT,14,.,TRBV6-6,TRBD1,TRBJ1-1
CAHDRYSGANVLTF,TGTGCCCACGACAGATACTCTGGGGCCAACGTCCTGACTTTC,14,.,TRBV2,.,TRBJ2-6
CASTLLAVEQFF,TGTGCCAGCACCCTACTAGCGGTTGAGCAGTTCTTC,12,once,TRBV2,TRBD2,TRBJ2-1
CASRIPSTPSSTGELFF,TGTGCCAGTAGAATACCATCAACCCCGAGCTCCACCGGGGAGCTGTTTTTT,17,.,TRBV19,.,TRBJ2-2
CASSLQSGVYNEQFF,TGTGCCAGCAGCTTACAAAGCGGGGTATACAATGAGCAGTTCTTC,15,.,TRBV7-8,TRBD2,TRBJ2-1
CASSYPPGGEQYF,TGTGCCAGCAGTTACCCCCCAGGAGGCGAGCAGTACTTC,13,.,TRBV6-5,.,TRBJ2-7
CASSIPGQGEKLFF,TGTGCCAGTAGTATACCCGGACAGGGCGAAAAACTGTTTTTT,14,.,TRBV19,TRBD1,TRBJ1-4
CASSQGTAYSINYGYTF,TGCGCCAGCAGCCAGGGGACAGCCTATTCTATTAACTATGGCTACACCTTC,17,.,TRBV4-3,TRBD1,TRBJ1-2
CASSPDRARSTEAFF,TGTGCCAGCAGTCCGGACAGGGCGCGGAGCACTGAAGCTTTCTTT,15,.,TRBV6-6,TRBD1,TRBJ1-1
CASSYTLRGQYF,TGTGCCAGCAGCTATACACTGCGCGGGCAGTACTTC,12,few,TRBV5-5,.,TRBJ2-7
CASSSTGWARNEKLFF,TGTGCCAGTAGTTCGACAGGGTGGGCTCGTAATGAAAAACTGTTTTTT,16,.,TRBV19,TRBD1,TRBJ1-4
CSVERGSGANVLTF,TGCAGCGTTGAACGGGGTTCTGGGGCCAACGTCCTGACTTTC,14,few,TRBV29-1,.,TRBJ2-6
CASSLTQGSVAYNEQFF,TGTGCCAGCAGTTTAACGCAGGGGTCGGTCGCCTACAATGAGCAGTTCTTC,17,once,TRBV27,.,TRBJ2-1
CASSPRQGGPWYGYTF,TGTGCCAGCAGCCCTAGACAGGGGGGCCCTTGGTATGGCTACACCTTC,16,.,TRBV7-9,TRBD1,TRBJ1-2
CASSQDRSELASAKNIQYF,TGTGCCAGCAGCCAAGATCGGAGTGAACTAGCCTCGGCCAAAAACATTCAGTACTTC,19,.,TRBV4-2,.,TRBJ2-4
CASSPGGLLYNEQFF,TGTGCCAGCAGCCCAGGGGGACTCCTCTACAATGAGCAGTTCTTC,15,.,TRBV11-2,.,TRBJ2-1
CASYREGYGYTF,TGTGCCAGCTACAGGGAGGGCTATGGCTACACCTTC,12,.,TRBV2,.,TRBJ1-2
CASSLRTRNEQFF,TGTGCCAGTAGTCTGCGGACTAGGAATGAGCAGTTCTTC,13,.,TRBV19,TRBD2,TRBJ2-1
CASSEKRQGDGNQPQHF,TGTGCCAGCAGTGAAAAGCGACAGGGTGATGGCAATCAGCCCCAGCATTTT,17,.,TRBV2,TRBD1,TRBJ1-5
CASSLTGETNQPQHF,TGTGCCAGCAGCTTAACAGGGGAAACAAATCAGCCCCAGCATTTT,15,.,TRBV11-1,TRBD1,TRBJ1-5
CASSRTSAPDTQYF,TGCGCCAGCAGCCGGACTAGCGCCCCAGATACGCAGTATTTT,14,.,TRBV5-1,TRBD2,TRBJ2-3
CASRPGGGGTYEQYF,TGTGCCAGCAGACCTGGGGGGGGTGGGACCTACGAGCAGTACTTC,15,.,TRBV7-6,TRBD2,TRBJ2-7
CASSGTVGYTF,TGTGCCAGCTCAGGGACAGTCGGCTACACCTTC,11,.,TRBV25-1,TRBD1,TRBJ1-2
CASSHGGTEAFF,TGTGCCAGCAGCCACGGGGGGACTGAAGCTTTCTTT,12,few,TRBV7-8,.,TRBJ1-1
CASSIVSNPGGAFF,TGTGCCAGTAGTATAGTCAGCAACCCGGGAGGAGCTTTCTTT,14,.,TRBV19,.,TRBJ1-1